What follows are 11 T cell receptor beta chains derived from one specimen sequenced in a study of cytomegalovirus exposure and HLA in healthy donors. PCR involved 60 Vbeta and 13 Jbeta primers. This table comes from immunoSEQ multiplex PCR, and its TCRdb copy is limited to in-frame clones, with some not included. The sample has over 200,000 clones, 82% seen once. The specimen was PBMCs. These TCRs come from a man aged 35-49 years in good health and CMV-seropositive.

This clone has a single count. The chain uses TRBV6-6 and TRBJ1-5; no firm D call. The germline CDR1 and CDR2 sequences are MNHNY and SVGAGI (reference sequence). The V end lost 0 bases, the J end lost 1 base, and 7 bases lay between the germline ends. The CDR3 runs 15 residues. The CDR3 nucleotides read TGTGCCAGCAGTTACTCGGAGAACAGCAATCAGCCCCAGCATTTT. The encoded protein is CASSYSENSNQPQHF.

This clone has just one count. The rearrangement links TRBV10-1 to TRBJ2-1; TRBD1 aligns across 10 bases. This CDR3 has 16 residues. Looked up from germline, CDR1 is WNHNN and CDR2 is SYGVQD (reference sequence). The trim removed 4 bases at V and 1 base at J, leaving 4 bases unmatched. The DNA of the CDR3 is TGCGCCAGCAGTGGGGGGACAGGGGAATCCTACAATGAGCAGTTCTTC. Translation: CASSGGTGESYNEQFF.

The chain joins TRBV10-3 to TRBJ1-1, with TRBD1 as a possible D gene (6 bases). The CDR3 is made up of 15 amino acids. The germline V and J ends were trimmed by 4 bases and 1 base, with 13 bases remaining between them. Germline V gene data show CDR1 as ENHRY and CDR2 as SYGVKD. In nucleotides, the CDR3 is TGTGCCATCAGTGCTGGACAGAGTACGAACACTGAAGCTTTCTTT. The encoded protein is CAISAGQSTNTEAFF.

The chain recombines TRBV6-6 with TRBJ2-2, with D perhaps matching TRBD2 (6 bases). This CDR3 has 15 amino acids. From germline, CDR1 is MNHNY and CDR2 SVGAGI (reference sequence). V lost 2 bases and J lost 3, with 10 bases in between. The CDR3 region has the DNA TGTGCCAGCAGTTACCTGGGGACTTACACCGGGGAGCTGTTTTTT. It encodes CASSYLGTYTGELFF.

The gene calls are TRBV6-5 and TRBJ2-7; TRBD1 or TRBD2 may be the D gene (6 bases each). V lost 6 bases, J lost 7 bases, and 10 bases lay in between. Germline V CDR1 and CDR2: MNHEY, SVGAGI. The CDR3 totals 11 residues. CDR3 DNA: TGTGCCAGCAGCCGGGGGCGGGAGCAGTACGTC. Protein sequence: CASSRGREQYV.

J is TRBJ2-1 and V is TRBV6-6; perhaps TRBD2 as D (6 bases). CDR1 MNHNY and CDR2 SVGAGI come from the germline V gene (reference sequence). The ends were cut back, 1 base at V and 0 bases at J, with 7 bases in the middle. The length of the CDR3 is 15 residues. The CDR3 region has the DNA TGTGCCAGCAGTTACTTAGCGGTCTCCTACAATGAGCAGTTCTTC. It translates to CASSYLAVSYNEQFF.

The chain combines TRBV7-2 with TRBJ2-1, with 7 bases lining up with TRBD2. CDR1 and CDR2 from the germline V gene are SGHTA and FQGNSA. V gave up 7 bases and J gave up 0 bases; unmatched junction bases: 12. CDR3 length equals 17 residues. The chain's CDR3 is CASTYRPLADSYNEQFF. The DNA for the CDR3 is TGTGCCAGCACTTACCGGCCGCTAGCGGACTCCTACAATGAGCAGTTCTTC.

Written as DNA, the CDR3 is TGTGCCAGCAGCCAGGACAGGCCGAACACTGAAGCTTTCTTT. Its translation: CASSQDRPNTEAFF. The chain recombines TRBV4-2 with TRBJ1-1; 7 positions match TRBD1. Germline V CDR1 and CDR2: LGHNA, YNFKEQ. The V segment lost 3 bases and the J segment 1 base; nucleotides outside the gene matches: 2. The CDR3 runs 14 residues.

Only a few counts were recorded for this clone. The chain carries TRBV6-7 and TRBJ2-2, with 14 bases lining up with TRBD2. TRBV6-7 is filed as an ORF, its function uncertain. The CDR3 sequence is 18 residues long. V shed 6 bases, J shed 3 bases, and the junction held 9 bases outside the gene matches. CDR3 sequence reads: CASSTGTSGRRYTGELFF. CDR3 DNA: TGTGCCAGCAGCACCGGGACTAGCGGGAGAAGATACACCGGGGAGCTGTTTTTT.

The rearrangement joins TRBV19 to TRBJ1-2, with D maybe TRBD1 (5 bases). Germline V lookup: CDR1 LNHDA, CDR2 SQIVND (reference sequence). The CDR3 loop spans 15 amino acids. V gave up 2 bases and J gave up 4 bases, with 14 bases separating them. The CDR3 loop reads CASSITSWGSYGYTF. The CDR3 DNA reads TGTGCCAGTAGTATAACCTCCTGGGGCAGCTATGGCTACACCTTC. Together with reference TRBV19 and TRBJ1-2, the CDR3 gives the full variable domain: DGGITQSPKYLFRKEGQNVTLSCEQNLNHDAMYWYRQDPGQGLRLIYYSQIVNDFQKGDIAEGYSVSREKKESFPLTVTSAQKNPTAFYLCASSITSWGSYGYTFGSGTRLTVV.

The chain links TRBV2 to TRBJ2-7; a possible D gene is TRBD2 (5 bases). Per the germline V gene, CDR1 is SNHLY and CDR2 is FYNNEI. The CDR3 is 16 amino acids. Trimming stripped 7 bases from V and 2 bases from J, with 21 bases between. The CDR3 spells CASKFEPSRRAYEQYF. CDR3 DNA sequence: TGTGCCAGCAAATTTGAACCCTCGCGGCGGGCCTACGAGCAGTACTTC.